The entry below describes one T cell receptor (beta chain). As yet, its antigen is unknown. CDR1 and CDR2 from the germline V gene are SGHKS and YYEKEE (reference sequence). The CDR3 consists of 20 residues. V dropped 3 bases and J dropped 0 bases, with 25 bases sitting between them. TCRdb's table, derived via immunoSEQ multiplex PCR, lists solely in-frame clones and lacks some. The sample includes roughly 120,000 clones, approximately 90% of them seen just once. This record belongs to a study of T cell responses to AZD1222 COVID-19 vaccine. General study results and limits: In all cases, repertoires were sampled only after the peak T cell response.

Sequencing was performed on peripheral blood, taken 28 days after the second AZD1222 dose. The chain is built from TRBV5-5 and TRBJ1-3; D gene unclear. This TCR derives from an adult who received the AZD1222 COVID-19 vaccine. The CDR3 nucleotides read TGTGCCAGCAGCTCAGGAATTCCTATGGACTACTTACTCTCTGGAAACACCATATATTTT. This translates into CASSSGIPMDYLLSGNTIYF. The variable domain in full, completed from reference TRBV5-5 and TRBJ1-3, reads DAGVTQSPTHLIKTRGQQVTLRCSPISGHKSVSWYQQVLGQGPQFIFQYYEKEERGRGNFPDRFSARQFPNYSSELNVNALLLGDSALYLCASSSGIPMDYLLSGNTIYFGEGSWLTVV.